This T cell receptor (beta chain) comes out of a study of T cells in Graves' hyperthyroidism and ophthalmopathy. Whole-study results and caveats: Ophthalmopathy stood apart from stable hyperthyroidism in a 13 V-J model.

Amplification of TCR beta CDR3 regions was performed using RNA transcripts as template. Using the HTBI primer set, a first-round RT-PCR was run on the TCR CDR3. TCRdb recomputed calls from the multiplex PCR reads with MiXCR, one row per CDR3 protein. The sample has hundreds of thousands of distinct CDR3 sequences, about 14% seen once. The CDR3 sequence is 15 residues long. CDR1 is SGHTA, CDR2 FQGTGA, per germline. V shed 5 bases, J shed 6 bases, and the junction held 11 bases outside the gene matches. With respect to this clonotype: Its antigen is as yet unknown.

Material for sequencing was blood. The V and J genes are TRBV7-3 and TRBJ1-2; 8 nucleotides line up with TRBD1. The clonotype comes from a woman aged 50 to 65 with Graves' ophthalmopathy. CDR3 DNA: TGTGCCAGCAGCCCGTGGGGACAGGATACAGATGGCTACACCTTC. It yields the protein CASSPWGQDTDGYTF.